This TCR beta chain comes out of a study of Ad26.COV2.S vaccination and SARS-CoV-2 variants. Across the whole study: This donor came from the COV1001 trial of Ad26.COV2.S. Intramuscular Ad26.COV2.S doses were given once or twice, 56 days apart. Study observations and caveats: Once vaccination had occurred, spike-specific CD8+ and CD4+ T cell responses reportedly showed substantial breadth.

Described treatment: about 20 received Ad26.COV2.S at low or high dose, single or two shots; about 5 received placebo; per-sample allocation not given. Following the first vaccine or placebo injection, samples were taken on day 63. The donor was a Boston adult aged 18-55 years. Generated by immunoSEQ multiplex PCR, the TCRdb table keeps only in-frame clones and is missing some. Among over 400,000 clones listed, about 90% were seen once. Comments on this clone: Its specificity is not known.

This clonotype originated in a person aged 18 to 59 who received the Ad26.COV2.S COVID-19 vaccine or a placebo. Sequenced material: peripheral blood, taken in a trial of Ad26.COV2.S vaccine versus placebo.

The CDR3 reads CAITTYNEQFF. CDR3 nucleotide sequence: TGTGCCATCACCACCTACAATGAGCAGTTCTTC. The J gene is TRBJ2-1, the V gene TRBV10-3; D remains ambiguous. The germline CDR1 and CDR2 sequences are ENHRY and SYGVKD. Between the trimmed V and J ends, which lost 7 bases and 2 bases, there was a span of 3 bases. The CDR3 runs 11 residues.